This TCR beta chain was identified during a study of shared clonotypes between healthy human individuals. General study results and limits: Genetic and exposure-history diversity was limited by the few donors.

The CDR3 is 14 amino acids. Trimming left V 4 bases short and J 1 base short, with 10 bases between. Germline V gene lookup returns CDR1 SEHNR and CDR2 FQNEAQ (reference sequence). Turning to this clone: The antigen is not known.

The assay was immunoSEQ multiplex PCR, and TCRdb's table has in-frame clones only and misses some. The table records about 2 million clones, about 95% of them present only once. The naive CD8 fraction comprised CD45RO-negative cells positively selected for CCR7 and excluded terminally differentiated effector memory CD45RA+ cells. The rearrangement links TRBV7-9 to TRBJ1-2; D is possibly TRBD1 (5 bases). Specimen: naive CD8+ T cells sorted from blood. This TCR was recovered from a man between 18 and 29 years old in good health. The CDR3 DNA reads TGTGCCAGCAGCTCTGGGGGATTTAACTATGGCTACACCTTC. Protein product: CASSSGGFNYGYTF.